This T cell receptor beta chain was profiled in a study of shared clonotypes between healthy human individuals (TCRdb year 2020). Background for the entire study: A few men and a couple of women, aged 18 to 49 years, made up the cohort. To estimate repertoire size and how much clonotypes are shared between individuals, the study performed deep sequencing of blood TCR repertoires from 4 to 6 healthy adults. To increase sequencing depth and limit assay-specific biases, TCR repertoire library preparation and sequencing were carried out by different laboratories using diverse techniques. Each donor's leukapheresis produced roughly between roughly 0.94 and 9.5 billion PBMCs. On the study overall, not on this receptor specifically: Pairwise subsampling indicated that sequencing depth was expected to affect the degree of clonotype sharing among donors. Sampling was restricted to blood, and TCR repertoires in tissues likely differ from the TCR repertoires found in blood. Because the study included only a small number of donors, the genetic and exposure-history diversity represented was limited.

On this clone: Which antigen it targets is not known. Base qualities were left out, and no much larger clone turns up one base away.

Using the deep immunoSEQ assay, TCR CDR3 regions were amplified from genomic DNA by multiplex PCR. Extracted genomic DNA from each cell subset was distributed evenly across all wells of several immunoSEQ 96-well plates, and each plate was treated as a replicate. Each replicate PCR for unsorted PBMC received roughly 300 ng genomic DNA, equal to around 30,000 T cell genomes. Ten immunoSEQ deep assay plates were used to sequence unsorted PBMC genomic DNA. Purified libraries were measured with a Qubit 3.0 fluorometer, size-checked on a Bioanalyzer 2100, and measured again with the KAPA Library Quantification kit. Each immunoSEQ 96-well plate was sequenced on its own single-read 150-cycle Illumina NextSeq 550 flow cell. The authors' pipeline ran thus. The immunoSEQ output contained only junctional sequences without quality scores, so filtering could not match that applied to full-length reads. To assign V/J genes and CDR3, sequences were annotated against IMGT germline references using PyIR, a Python wrapper for IgBLAST v1.9. Reads were removed for weak V/J assignments (E-value above 1e-6), missing CDR3, stop codons, out-of-frame junctions, or ambiguous translated residues. V3J clonotypes were defined as sequences sharing the same inferred V gene, J gene, and CDR3 amino acid sequence. Percentage overlap between repertoires was calculated by dividing the number of shared unique clonotypes by the size of the smaller repertoire. RTK rarefaction, the Chao1 estimator, and Recon v2.1 estimates of unobserved clonotypes were used to assess repertoire richness. TCRdb holds this immuneACCESS table with in-frame rearrangements only. Some clones are missing; in checked studies, unresolved V genes explain under half, and the rest has no known cause. D and trimming were read from the DNA, whereas the V and J calls and clone size are those reported in that table. The sample table holds hundreds of thousands of clones, of which 70% to 80% were seen once. The ten largest clonotypes hold approximately 13% of the sample.

Donors were healthy HIV-negative adults with no recently reported acute infections or vaccinations. Only Caucasian adults living in Nashville, Tennessee, USA were represented among the donors. For unsorted samples, roughly 91 million PBMCs were counted, and genomic DNA was extracted using the QIAamp DNA Blood Mini kit. Blood was collected by leukapheresis, and PBMCs were isolated by Ficoll-Histopaque density gradient centrifugation and then cryopreserved in liquid nitrogen vapor phase. The CDR3 numbers 15 residues from cysteine through phenylalanine. The DNA shown is the 45-base CDR3, in frame from base 1. The germline V gene (reference sequence) specifies LNHDA as CDR1 and SQIVND as CDR2.

This sequence was found in a woman aged 40 to 50 in good health. Some clones in this sample may be carry-over from other donors' samples. The chain employs TRBV19 and TRBJ2-5, and possibly TRBD1, on 6 matching bases. TRBJ2-7 explains the end of the DNA better; the J call may be wrong. Sequenced sample: PBMCs. Read as DNA, the sequence is TGTGCCAGTAGTTCCCTGTCGGACAGCTCCTACGAGCAGTACTTC. It codes for CASSSLSDSSYEQYF.